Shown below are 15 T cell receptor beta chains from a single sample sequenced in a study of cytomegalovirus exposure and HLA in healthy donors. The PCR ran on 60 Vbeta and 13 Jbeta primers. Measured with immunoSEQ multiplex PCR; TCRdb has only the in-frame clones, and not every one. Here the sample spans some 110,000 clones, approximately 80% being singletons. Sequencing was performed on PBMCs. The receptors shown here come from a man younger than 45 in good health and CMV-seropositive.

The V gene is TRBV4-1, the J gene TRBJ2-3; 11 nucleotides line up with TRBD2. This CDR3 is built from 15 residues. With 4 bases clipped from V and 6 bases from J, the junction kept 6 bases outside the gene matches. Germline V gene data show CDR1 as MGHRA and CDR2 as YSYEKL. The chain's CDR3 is CASSLAGGTSDTQYF. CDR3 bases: TGCGCCAGCAGCCTAGCGGGAGGGACCTCGGATACGCAGTATTTT.

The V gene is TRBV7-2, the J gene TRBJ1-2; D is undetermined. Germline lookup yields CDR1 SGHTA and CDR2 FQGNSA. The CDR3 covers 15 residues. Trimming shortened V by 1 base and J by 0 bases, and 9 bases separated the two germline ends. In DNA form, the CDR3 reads TGTACCAGCAGCTTAGTAGCCCAAACTAACTATGGCTACACCTTC. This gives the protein CTSSLVAQTNYGYTF.

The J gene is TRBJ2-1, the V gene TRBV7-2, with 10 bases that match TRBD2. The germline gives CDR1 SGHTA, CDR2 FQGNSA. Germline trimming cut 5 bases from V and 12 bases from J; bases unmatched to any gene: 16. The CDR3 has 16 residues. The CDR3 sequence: CASSPRAGGRQVGQFF. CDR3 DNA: TGTGCCAGCAGCCCGAGAGCGGGAGGGCGTCAAGTTGGGCAGTTCTTC.

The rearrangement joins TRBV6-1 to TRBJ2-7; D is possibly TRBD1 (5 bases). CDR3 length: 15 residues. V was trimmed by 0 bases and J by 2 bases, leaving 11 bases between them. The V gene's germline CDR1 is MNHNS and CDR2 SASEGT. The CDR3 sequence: CASSEARGQAYEQYF. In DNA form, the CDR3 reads TGTGCCAGCAGTGAAGCCCGAGGACAAGCCTACGAGCAGTACTTC.

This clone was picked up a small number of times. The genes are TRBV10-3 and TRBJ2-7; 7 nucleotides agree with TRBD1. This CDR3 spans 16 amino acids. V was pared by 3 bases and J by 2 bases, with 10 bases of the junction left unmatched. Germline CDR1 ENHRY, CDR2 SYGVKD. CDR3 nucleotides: TGTGCCATCAGTGATACCCGCTACAGGGGACCCTACGAGCAGTACGTC. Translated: CAISDTRYRGPYEQYV.

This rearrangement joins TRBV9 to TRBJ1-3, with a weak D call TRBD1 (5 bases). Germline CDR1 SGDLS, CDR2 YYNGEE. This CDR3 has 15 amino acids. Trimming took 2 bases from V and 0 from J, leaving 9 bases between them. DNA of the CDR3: TGTGCCAGCAGCGTCACAGGCATCTCTGGAAACACCATATATTTT. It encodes CASSVTGISGNTIYF.

DNA for the CDR3: TGTGCCAGCAGCTCCCCGGGACAGATCTCTGGAAACACCATATATTTT. It is translated as CASSSPGQISGNTIYF. The chain has TRBV5-4 and TRBJ1-3; 7 bases match TRBD1. Germline V CDR1 and CDR2: SGHNT, YYREEE (reference sequence). V lost 3 bases, J lost 0 bases, and 6 bases stayed unmatched. The CDR3 runs to 16 residues.

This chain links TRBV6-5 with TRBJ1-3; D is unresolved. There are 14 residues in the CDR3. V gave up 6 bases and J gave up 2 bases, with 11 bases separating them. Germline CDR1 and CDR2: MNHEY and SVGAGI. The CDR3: CASSNQLTGNTIYF. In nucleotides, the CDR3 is TGTGCCAGCAGCAACCAGTTAACTGGAAACACCATATATTTT.

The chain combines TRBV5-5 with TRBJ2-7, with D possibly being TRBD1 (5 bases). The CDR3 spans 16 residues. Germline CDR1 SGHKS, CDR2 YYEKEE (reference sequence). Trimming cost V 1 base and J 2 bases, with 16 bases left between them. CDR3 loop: CASSLYVTANTYEQYV. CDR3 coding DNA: TGTGCCAGCAGCTTGTATGTGACAGCTAATACCTACGAGCAGTACGTC.

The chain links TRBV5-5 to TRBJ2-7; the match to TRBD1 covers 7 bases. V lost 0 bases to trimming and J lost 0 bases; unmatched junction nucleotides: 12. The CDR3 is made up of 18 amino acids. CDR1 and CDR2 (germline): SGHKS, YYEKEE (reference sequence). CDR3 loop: CASSLEGPQGPSSYEQYV. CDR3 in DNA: TGTGCCAGCAGCTTGGAAGGGCCACAGGGGCCGAGCTCCTACGAGCAGTACGTC.

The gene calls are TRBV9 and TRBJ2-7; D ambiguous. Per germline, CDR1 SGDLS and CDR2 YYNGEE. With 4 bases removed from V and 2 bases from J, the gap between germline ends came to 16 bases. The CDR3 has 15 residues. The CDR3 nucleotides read TGTGCCAGCAGCTCCGGCAGGTCTTCGACCTACGAGCAGTACTTC. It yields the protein CASSSGRSSTYEQYF.

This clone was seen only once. CDR3 loop: CATSTTSGGPLEQYF. The DNA for the CDR3 is TGTGCCACCAGCACAACTAGCGGGGGGCCGCTGGAGCAGTACTTC. This sequence joins TRBV15 and TRBJ2-7, with 12 bases matching TRBD2. Germline-derived CDR1 and CDR2 are LNHNV and YYDKDF (reference sequence). The V gene end was trimmed by 4 bases and the J gene end by 7 bases; junction bases not matched to a gene: 8. The CDR3 extends over 15 amino acids.

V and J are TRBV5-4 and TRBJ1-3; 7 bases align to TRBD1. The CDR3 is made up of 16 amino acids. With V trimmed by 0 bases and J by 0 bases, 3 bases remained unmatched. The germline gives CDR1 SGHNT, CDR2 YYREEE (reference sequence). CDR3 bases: TGTGCCAGCAGCTTGGGACAGGGCCTCTCTGGAAACACCATATATTTT. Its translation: CASSLGQGLSGNTIYF.

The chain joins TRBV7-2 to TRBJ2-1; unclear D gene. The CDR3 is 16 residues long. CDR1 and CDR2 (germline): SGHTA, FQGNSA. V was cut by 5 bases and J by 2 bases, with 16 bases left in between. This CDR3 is CASSPSPLATYNEQFF. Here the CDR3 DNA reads TGTGCCAGCAGCCCCTCCCCCCTGGCCACCTACAATGAGCAGTTCTTC.

The CDR3 bases are TGTGCCAGCGAGGGACAGCAGAACACTGAAGCTTTCTTT. This gives the protein CASEGQQNTEAFF. The chain couples TRBV7-9 to TRBJ1-1, with 7 nucleotides matching TRBD1. Germline V gene sequence: CDR1 SEHNR, CDR2 FQNEAQ (reference sequence). This CDR3 has 13 amino acids. Trimming removed 8 bases from V and 1 base from J; junction bases left unmatched: 4.